Listed here is a single T cell receptor beta chain. Its antigen is currently unknown. Some clones are missing from TCRdb's copy, which holds only in-frame ones; the method was immunoSEQ multiplex PCR. The sample has some 86,000 clones, 90% to 95% seen once. The data stem from a study of cytomegalovirus exposure and HLA in healthy donors. Whole-study results and caveats: Rarity marked most TCR sequences, yet some public TCRs occurred in many donors.

The V gene's germline CDR1 is SGHRS and CDR2 YFSETQ. This CDR3 spans 15 amino acids. Trimming cost V 4 bases and J 5 bases; bases outside gene matches: 8. The sequence came from a woman younger than 45 in good health and CMV-seronegative. This chain links TRBV5-1 with TRBJ2-5; 10 nucleotides line up with TRBD2. The sample taken for sequencing was PBMCs. CDR3 DNA sequence: TGCGCCAGCAGCCCCCTCAGCGGGGGGGTGGAGACCCAGTACTTC. Protein product: CASSPLSGGVETQYF.